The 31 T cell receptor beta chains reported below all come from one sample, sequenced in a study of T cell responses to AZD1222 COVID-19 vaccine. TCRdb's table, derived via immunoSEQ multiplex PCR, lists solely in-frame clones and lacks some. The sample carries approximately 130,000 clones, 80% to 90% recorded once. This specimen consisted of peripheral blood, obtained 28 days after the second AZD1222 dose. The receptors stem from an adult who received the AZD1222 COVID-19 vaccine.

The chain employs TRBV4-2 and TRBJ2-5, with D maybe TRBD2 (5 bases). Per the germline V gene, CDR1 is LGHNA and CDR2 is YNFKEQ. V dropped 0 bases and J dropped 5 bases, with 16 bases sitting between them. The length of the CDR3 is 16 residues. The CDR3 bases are TGTGCCAGCAGCCAAGATAAGCGGACCTCACGGGAGACCCAGTACTTC. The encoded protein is CASSQDKRTSRETQYF.

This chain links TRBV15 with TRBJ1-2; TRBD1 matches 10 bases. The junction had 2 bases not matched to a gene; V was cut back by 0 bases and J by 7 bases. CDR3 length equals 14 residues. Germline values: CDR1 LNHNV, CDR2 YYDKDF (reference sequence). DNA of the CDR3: TGTGCCACCAGCAGAGAGGGACAGGGGTCTGGCTACACCTTC. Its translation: CATSREGQGSGYTF.

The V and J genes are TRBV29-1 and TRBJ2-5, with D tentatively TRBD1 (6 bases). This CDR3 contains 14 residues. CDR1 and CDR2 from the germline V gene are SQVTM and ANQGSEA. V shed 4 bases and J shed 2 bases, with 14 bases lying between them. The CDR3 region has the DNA TGCAGCGTTGTACCCCGGACAGCTCAAGAGACCCAGTACTTC. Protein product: CSVVPRTAQETQYF.

The CDR3 is CASSGTSYEQYF. The CDR3 bases are TGTGCCAGTAGTGGTACCTCCTACGAGCAGTACTTC. V is TRBV19 and J is TRBJ2-7; D remains ambiguous. Per the germline V gene, CDR1 is LNHDA and CDR2 is SQIVND (reference sequence). The CDR3 contains 12 residues. V lost 5 bases and J 0 bases, leaving 5 bases between the germline ends.

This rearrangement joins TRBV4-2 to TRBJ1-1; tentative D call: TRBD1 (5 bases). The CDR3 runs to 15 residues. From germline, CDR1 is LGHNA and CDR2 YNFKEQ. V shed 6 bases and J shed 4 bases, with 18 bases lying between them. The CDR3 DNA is TGTGCCAGCAGTCAGGGTTTCGGTGGAGGCACTGAAGCTTTCTTT. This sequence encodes CASSQGFGGGTEAFF.

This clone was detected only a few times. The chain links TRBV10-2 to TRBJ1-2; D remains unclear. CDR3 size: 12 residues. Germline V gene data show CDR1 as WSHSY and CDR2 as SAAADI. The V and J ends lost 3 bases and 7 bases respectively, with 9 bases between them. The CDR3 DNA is TGCGCCAGCAGTGACGTGCAGAGTGGCTACACCTTC. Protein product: CASSDVQSGYTF.

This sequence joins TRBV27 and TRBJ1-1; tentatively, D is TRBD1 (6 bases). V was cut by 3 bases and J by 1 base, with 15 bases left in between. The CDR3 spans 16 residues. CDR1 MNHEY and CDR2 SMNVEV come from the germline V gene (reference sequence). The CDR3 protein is CASSFSNRVENTEAFF. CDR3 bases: TGTGCCAGCAGTTTCTCAAACAGGGTCGAGAACACTGAAGCTTTCTTT.

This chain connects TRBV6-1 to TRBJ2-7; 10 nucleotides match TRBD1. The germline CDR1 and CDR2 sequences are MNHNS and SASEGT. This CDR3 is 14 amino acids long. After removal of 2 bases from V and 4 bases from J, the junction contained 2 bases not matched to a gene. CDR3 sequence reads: CASSEWGQGYEQYF. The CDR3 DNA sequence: TGTGCCAGCAGTGAATGGGGACAGGGGTACGAGCAGTACTTC.

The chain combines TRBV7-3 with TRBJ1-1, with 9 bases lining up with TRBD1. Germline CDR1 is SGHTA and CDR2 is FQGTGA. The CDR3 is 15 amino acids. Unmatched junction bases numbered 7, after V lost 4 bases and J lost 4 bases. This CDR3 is CASSYQQGAFTEAFF. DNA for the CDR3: TGTGCCAGCAGCTACCAACAGGGGGCTTTCACTGAAGCTTTCTTT.

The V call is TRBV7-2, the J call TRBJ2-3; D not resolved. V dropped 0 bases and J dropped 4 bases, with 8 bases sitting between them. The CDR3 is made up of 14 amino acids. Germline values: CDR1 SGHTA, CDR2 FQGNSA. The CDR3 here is CASSLARPADTQYF. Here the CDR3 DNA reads TGTGCCAGCAGCTTAGCCAGGCCAGCAGATACGCAGTATTTT.

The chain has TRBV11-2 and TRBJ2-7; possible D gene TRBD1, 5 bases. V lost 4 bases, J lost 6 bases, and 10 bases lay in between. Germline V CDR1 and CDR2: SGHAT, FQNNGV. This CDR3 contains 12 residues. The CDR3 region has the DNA TGTGCCAGCAGCTCCACAAGGGGCGAGCAGTACTTC. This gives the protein CASSSTRGEQYF.

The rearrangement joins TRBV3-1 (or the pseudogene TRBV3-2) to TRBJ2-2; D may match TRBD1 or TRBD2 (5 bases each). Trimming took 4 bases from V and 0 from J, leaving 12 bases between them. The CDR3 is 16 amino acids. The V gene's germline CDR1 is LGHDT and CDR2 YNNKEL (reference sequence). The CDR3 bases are TGTGCCAGCAGCCTCGGTACGGGGCCGAACACCGGGGAGCTGTTTTTT. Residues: CASSLGTGPNTGELFF.

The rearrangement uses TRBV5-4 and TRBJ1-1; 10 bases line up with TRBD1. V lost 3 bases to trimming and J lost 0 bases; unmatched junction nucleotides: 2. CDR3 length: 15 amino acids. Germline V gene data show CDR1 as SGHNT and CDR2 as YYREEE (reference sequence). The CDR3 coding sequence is TGTGCCAGCAGCTGGGGACAGGGGCTGAACACTGAAGCTTTCTTT. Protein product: CASSWGQGLNTEAFF.

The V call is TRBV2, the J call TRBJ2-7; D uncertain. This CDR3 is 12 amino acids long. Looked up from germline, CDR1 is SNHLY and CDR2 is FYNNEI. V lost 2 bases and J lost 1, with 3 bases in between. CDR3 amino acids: CASSEISYEQYF. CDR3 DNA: TGTGCCAGCAGTGAAATTTCCTACGAGCAGTACTTC. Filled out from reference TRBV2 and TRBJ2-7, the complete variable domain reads EPEVTQTPSHQVTQMGQEVILRCVPISNHLYFYWYRQILGQKVEFLVSFYNNEISEKSEIFDDQFSVERPDGSNFTLKIRSTKLEDSAMYFCASSEISYEQYFGPGTRLTVT.

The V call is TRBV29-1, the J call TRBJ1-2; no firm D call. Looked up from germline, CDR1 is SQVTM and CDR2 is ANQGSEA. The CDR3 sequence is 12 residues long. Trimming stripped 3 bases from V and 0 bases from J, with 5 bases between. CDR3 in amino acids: CSVEGSNYGYTF. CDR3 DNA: TGCAGCGTTGAGGGGTCTAACTATGGCTACACCTTC.

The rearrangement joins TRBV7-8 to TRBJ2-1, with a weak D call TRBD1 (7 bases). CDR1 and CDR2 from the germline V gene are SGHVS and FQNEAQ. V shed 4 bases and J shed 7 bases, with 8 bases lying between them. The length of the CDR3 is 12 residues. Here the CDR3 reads CASSSGGNEQFF. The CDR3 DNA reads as TGTGCCAGCAGCTCAGGGGGGAATGAGCAGTTCTTC. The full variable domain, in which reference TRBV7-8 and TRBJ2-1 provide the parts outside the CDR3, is GAGVSQSPRYKVAKRGQDVALRCDPISGHVSLFWYQQALGQGPEFLTYFQNEAQLDKSGLPSDRFFAERPEGSVSTLKIQRTQQEDSAVYLCASSSGGNEQFFGPGTRLTVL.

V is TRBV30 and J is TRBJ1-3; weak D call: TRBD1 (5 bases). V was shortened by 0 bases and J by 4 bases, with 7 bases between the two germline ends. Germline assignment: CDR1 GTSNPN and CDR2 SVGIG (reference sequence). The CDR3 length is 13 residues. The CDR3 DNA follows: TGTGCCTGGAGTGTACAGGCCGGAAACACCATATATTTT. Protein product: CAWSVQAGNTIYF. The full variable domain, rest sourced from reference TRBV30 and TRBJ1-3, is SQTIHQWPATLVQPVGSPLSLECTVEGTSNPNLYWYRQAAGRGLQLLFYSVGIGQISSEVPQNLSASRPQDRQFILSSKKLLLSDSGFYLCAWSVQAGNTIYFGEGSWLTVV.

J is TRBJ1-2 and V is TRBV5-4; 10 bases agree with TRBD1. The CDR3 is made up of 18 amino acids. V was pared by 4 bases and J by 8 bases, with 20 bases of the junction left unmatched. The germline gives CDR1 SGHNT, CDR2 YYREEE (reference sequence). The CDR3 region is CASSPRVPGQGTSFGYTF. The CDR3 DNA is TGTGCCAGCAGCCCCCGGGTCCCGGGACAGGGGACTTCTTTCGGCTACACCTTC.

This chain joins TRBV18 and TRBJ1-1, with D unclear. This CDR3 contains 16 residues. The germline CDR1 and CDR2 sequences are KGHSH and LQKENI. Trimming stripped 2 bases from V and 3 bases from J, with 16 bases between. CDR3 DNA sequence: TGTGCCAGCTCACCAAGGTCAATGTATGAAGACACTGAAGCTTTCTTT. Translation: CASSPRSMYEDTEAFF.

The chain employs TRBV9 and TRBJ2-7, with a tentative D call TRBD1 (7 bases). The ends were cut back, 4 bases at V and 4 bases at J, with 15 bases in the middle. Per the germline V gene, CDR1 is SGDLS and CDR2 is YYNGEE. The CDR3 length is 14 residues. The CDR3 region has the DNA TGTGCCAGCAGCCCAGGGGGGAAAACGTACGAGCAGTACTTC. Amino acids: CASSPGGKTYEQYF. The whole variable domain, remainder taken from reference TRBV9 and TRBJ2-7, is DSGVTQTPKHLITATGQRVTLRCSPRSGDLSVYWYQQSLDQGLQFLIQYYNGEERAKGNILERFSAQQFPDLHSELNLSSLELGDSALYFCASSPGGKTYEQYFGPGTRLTVT.

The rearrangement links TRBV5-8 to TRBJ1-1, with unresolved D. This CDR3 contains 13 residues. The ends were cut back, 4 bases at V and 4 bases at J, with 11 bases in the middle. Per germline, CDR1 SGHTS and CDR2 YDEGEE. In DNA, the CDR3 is TGTGCCAGCAGCCAGTCCTTGGTCACTGAAGCTTTCTTT. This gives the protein CASSQSLVTEAFF.

CDR3 loop: CASTHYGTGCPQPQHF. DNA for the CDR3: TGTGCCAGCACCCACTACGGGACAGGGTGTCCTCAGCCCCAGCATTTT. The chain employs TRBV21-1 and TRBJ1-5; TRBD1, as called in the table, went unchecked against the DNA. TRBV21-1 is a recognized pseudogene. The length of the CDR3 is 16 residues.

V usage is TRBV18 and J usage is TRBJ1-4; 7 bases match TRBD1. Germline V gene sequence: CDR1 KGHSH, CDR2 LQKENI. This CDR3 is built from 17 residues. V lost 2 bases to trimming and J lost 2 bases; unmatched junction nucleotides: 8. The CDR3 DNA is TGTGCCAGCTCACCAAGACAGGGTGAGGGGACTAATGAAAAACTGTTTTTT. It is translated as CASSPRQGEGTNEKLFF.

The CDR3 here is CATSRDGGEGEYGYTF. CDR3 DNA: TGTGCCACCAGCAGAGATGGGGGCGAGGGCGAGTATGGCTACACCTTC. The J gene is TRBJ1-2, the V gene TRBV15; D perhaps matches TRBD1 (6 bases). The length of the CDR3 is 16 residues. Germline lookup yields CDR1 LNHNV and CDR2 YYDKDF (reference sequence). V was clipped by 0 bases and J by 5 bases, with 16 bases between them. The full variable domain, rest sourced from reference TRBV15 and TRBJ1-2, is DAMVIQNPRYQVTQFGKPVTLSCSQTLNHNVMYWYQQKSSQAPKLLFHYYDKDFNNEADTPDNFQSRRPNTSFCFLDIRSPGLGDTAMYLCATSRDGGEGEYGYTFGSGTRLTVV.

The CDR3 protein is CASRRQDEKLFF. Here the CDR3 DNA reads TGTGCCAGCAGGCGACAGGATGAAAAACTGTTTTTT. The chain has TRBV2 and TRBJ1-4, with D possibly TRBD1 on 6 matching bases. V lost 6 bases and J 6 bases, leaving 8 bases between the germline ends. Germline CDR1 SNHLY, CDR2 FYNNEI. The CDR3 has 12 residues.

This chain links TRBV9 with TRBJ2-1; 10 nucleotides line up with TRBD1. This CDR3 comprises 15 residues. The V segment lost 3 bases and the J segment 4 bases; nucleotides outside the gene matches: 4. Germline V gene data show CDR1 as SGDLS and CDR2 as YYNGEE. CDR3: CASSATGGVYNEQFF. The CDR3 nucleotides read TGTGCCAGCAGCGCGACAGGGGGCGTTTACAATGAGCAGTTCTTC.

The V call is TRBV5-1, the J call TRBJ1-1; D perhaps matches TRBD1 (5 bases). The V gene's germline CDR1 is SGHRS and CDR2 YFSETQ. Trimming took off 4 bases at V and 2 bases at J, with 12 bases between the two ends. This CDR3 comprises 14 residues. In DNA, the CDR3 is TGCGCCAGCAGCCCCGTACAGGTAAACACTGAAGCTTTCTTT. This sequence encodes CASSPVQVNTEAFF. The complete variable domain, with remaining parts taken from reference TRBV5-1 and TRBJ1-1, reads KAGVTQTPRYLIKTRGQQVTLSCSPISGHRSVSWYQQTPGQGLQFLFEYFSETQRNKGNFPGRFSGRQFSNSRSEMNVSTLELGDSALYLCASSPVQVNTEAFFGQGTRLTVV.

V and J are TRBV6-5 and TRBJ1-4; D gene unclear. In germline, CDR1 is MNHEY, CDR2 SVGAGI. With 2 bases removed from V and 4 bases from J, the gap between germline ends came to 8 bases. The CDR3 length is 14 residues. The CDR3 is CASSYRQSNEKLFF. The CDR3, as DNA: TGTGCCAGCAGTTACAGACAAAGTAATGAAAAACTGTTTTTT.

The CDR3 DNA reads as TGTGCCACCAGCAGTAGCGGGGGATCTCGGTTCTTC. It encodes CATSSSGGSRFF. The chain combines TRBV15 with TRBJ2-1, with 9 bases lining up with TRBD2. This CDR3 has 12 residues. V was pared by 3 bases and J by 15 bases, with 6 bases of the junction left unmatched. Germline V lookup: CDR1 LNHNV, CDR2 YYDKDF (reference sequence).

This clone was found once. CDR3 DNA: TGTGCCAGCAGCTTAGTTGCCAGGGAGGGACAGCCCCAGCATTTT. Its protein product is CASSLVAREGQPQHF. The V and J genes are TRBV11-2 and TRBJ1-5; possible D gene TRBD1, 5 bases. The CDR3 has 15 residues. Germline V gene lookup returns CDR1 SGHAT and CDR2 FQNNGV. V dropped 1 base and J dropped 7 bases, with 14 bases sitting between them. Combining the CDR3 with reference TRBV11-2 and TRBJ1-5 gives the whole variable domain EAGVAQSPRYKIIEKRQSVAFWCNPISGHATLYWYQQILGQGPKLLIQFQNNGVVDDSQLPKDRFSAERLKGVDSTLKIQPAKLEDSAVYLCASSLVAREGQPQHFGDGTRLSIL.

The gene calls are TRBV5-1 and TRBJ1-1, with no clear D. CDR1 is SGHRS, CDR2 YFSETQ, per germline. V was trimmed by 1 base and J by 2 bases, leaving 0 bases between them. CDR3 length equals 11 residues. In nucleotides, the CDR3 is TGCGCCAGCAGCTTGAACACTGAAGCTTTCTTT. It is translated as CASSLNTEAFF.